This TCR beta chain came from a study of T cells in Graves' hyperthyroidism and ophthalmopathy (dated 2019 in TCRdb). Turning to the overall study: Peripheral blood was sampled at the time of initial diagnosis, prior to any treatment. Following sampling, methimazole starting at 30 mg daily was given to hyperthyroidism patients, and high-dose intravenous methylprednisolone was given to ophthalmopathy patients. Thyroid tissue and blood T-cell repertoires from more than 5 Graves' hyperthyroidism patients were also compared in the study. The paper describes TCR Vbeta CDR3 sequencing of fewer than 150 peripheral blood samples, made up of roughly 40 ophthalmopathy patients, some 80 hyperthyroidism patients and some 17 progressor patients. A discovery cohort of about a hundred patients, about 40 with Graves' ophthalmopathy and 55 to 65 with stable Graves' hyperthyroidism, was used to find distinguishing TCR V-J signatures. An independent validation cohort of some 18 hyperthyroidism patients and 17 patients who later progressed to ophthalmopathy tested prospective prediction of ophthalmopathy. For training and testing, the 100 or so patients in the discovery cohort were randomly divided in a 7:3 ratio.

A few counts support this clonotype. The clone's antigen remains unknown. There are no base qualities to consult, and no much larger clone falls within one base. Paper-wide results and their limitations: No statistical method was used to set the sample size in advance, and investigators knew the group allocation. A model built on a 13 V-J signature distinguished ophthalmopathy from stable hyperthyroidism, reaching about 89% sensitivity and approximately 83% specificity in cross-validation and 80%/75% in testing. Most expanded thyroid clonotypes (frequency above 0.001) were also detected in blood, a finding suggesting that blood repertoires may reflect thyroid immune responses. In validation, progression to ophthalmopathy was predicted by the model with 70.59% sensitivity and around 76% specificity, a median of about 6.4 months before onset.

The CDR3 has 16 amino acids, counting the end cysteine and phenylalanine. CDR3 DNA is the only sequence kept; it has 48 bases, read in frame from the first base. Trimming takes 6 bases off V and 3 bases off J; junction bases not matched to a gene: 12. Amplification of TCR beta CDR3 regions was carried out from RNA transcripts. A first-round RT-PCR of the TCR CDR3 used the HTBI primer set with the Qiagen OneStep RT-PCR kit. Libraries were constructed in a second round of multiplex PCR, after which size selection and purification were performed. Sequencing of the libraries was done on an Illumina HiSeq2000 using paired-end 100 bp reads. For the original study's pipeline: SOAPnuke was used to process the raw data, with reads discarded if the reads contained adapters or uncalled bases, had a mean Phred below 15, or lacked an exact constant-primer or identifier match. High-quality paired reads were merged using COPE v1.2.5, and each unique nucleotide sequence was defined as a clonotype. MiTCR v1.1 was used to align the clonotypes against IMGT TRBV, TRBD and TRBJ reference segments. Analysis was restricted to V-J combinations with a frequency above 0.0001, which covered roughly 99% of repertoires. The TCS score was defined as the ratio of F50 (clonal expansion) to E x V (chaos), calculated using BLOSUM62-based TCRdist between CDR3 peptides within each V-J. Welch's t-statistics and random forest reduced around 510 V-J features to 13, which were used in a naive Bayes classifier (R e1071). The public reads were reprocessed in TCRdb via fastp at Q25 and MiXCR, keeping in-frame beta chains. Records with the same CDR3 protein are collapsed into one entry carrying the most frequent genes and DNA. The V and J calls here are based on TCRdb, not the publication. For this sample the table gives about 550,000 distinct CDR3 sequences, of which around 20% were detected only once. 26% of the sample is taken by the ten largest.

Stable Graves' hyperthyroidism was defined as no progression to ophthalmopathy during 18 months of follow-up. Hyperthyroidism patients were newly diagnosed, with disease duration under 2 months, and aged 18 to 65 years. The study excluded patients with uncontrolled infections, other autoimmune diseases, pregnancy or lactation. Diagnoses relied on clinical symptoms, serum thyroxine and TRAb, thyroid ultrasound and orbital computed tomography. PBMCs were separated from 8 to 10 ml of fresh peripheral blood using Ficoll-Paque density gradient centrifugation. Trizol reagent was used to extract total RNA, and RNA quality was then checked on an Agilent 2100 Bioanalyzer.

This receptor was obtained from a man between 18 and 29 years old with Graves' hyperthyroidism. The chain is made from TRBV12-3 or TRBV12-4 and TRBJ2-7; 9 central bases correspond to TRBD1. The specimen sequenced was blood. This receptor carries the CDR3 CASSEITGGPLYEQYF. The DNA sequence follows: TGTGCCAGCAGCGAGATCACAGGGGGCCCCCTCTACGAGCAGTACTTC.